The rows below give T cell receptor beta chains drawn from one sample of a study of shared clonotypes between healthy human individuals. TCRdb's table, derived via immunoSEQ multiplex PCR, lists solely in-frame clones and lacks some. Here the sample spans 550,000 to 750,000 clones, under 95% being singletons. The sample was naive CD8+ T cells sorted from blood. The receptors here all came from a man between 25 and 39 years old in good health. The CDR3 runs from the conserved cysteine through the conserved F or W. Each record gives: J gene, D gene, V gene, clone size, CDR3 DNA, CDR3 protein. The D gene is left open where the match is weak. Clone size is shown for a subset of rows, as once, few, many or a class of expanded clone.

J gene: TRBJ2-2
D gene: -
V gene: TRBV18
clone size: -
CDR3 DNA: TGTGCCAGCTCACCACTTGAGGCCGTGAACACCGGGGAGCTGTTTTTT
CDR3 protein: CASSPLEAVNTGELFF

J gene: TRBJ2-7
D gene: -
V gene: TRBV27
clone size: -
CDR3 DNA: TGTGCCAGCGCTACGGGGGGCAGCTCCTACGAGCAGTACTTC
CDR3 protein: CASATGGSSYEQYF

J gene: TRBJ1-3
D gene: -
V gene: TRBV4-1
clone size: -
CDR3 DNA: TGCGCCAGCAGCCAGGGACATTCTGGAAACACCATATATTTT
CDR3 protein: CASSQGHSGNTIYF

J gene: TRBJ2-7
D gene: TRBD1
V gene: TRBV7-9
clone size: few
CDR3 DNA: TGTGCCAGCAGCCCCCGGGACAGGGGCCACGAGCAGTACTTC
CDR3 protein: CASSPRDRGHEQYF

J gene: TRBJ2-1
D gene: TRBD1
V gene: TRBV5-4
clone size: once
CDR3 DNA: TGTGCCAGCAGCTTGGTCGGGACAGGGGGTAACAATGAGCAGTTCTTC
CDR3 protein: CASSLVGTGGNNEQFF

J gene: TRBJ2-1
D gene: -
V gene: TRBV11-2
clone size: -
CDR3 DNA: TGTGCCAGCAGCTTAGACAGACCATCCTACAATGAGCAGTTCTTC
CDR3 protein: CASSLDRPSYNEQFF

J gene: TRBJ2-2
D gene: TRBD2
V gene: TRBV9
clone size: -
CDR3 DNA: TGTGCCAGCAGCGGACTAGCGGGAGGGAACACCGGGGAGCTGTTTTTT
CDR3 protein: CASSGLAGGNTGELFF

J gene: TRBJ1-2
D gene: -
V gene: TRBV11-1
clone size: -
CDR3 DNA: TGTGCCAGCAGCTTCAAAGGGACCTATGGCTACACCTTC
CDR3 protein: CASSFKGTYGYTF

J gene: TRBJ2-7
D gene: -
V gene: TRBV14
clone size: -
CDR3 DNA: TGTGCCAGCAGCCAAGGCAGGGGGGGCTTCTACGAGCAGTACTTC
CDR3 protein: CASSQGRGGFYEQYF

J gene: TRBJ2-7
D gene: -
V gene: TRBV10-3
clone size: -
CDR3 DNA: TGTGCCATCAGTGAGTCGCCGGGGTACGAGCAGTACTTC
CDR3 protein: CAISESPGYEQYF

J gene: TRBJ2-1
D gene: TRBD2
V gene: TRBV7-6
clone size: -
CDR3 DNA: TGTGCCAGCACCGGACTAGCGGGAGGGCCCGGAAATGAGCAGTTCTTC
CDR3 protein: CASTGLAGGPGNEQFF

J gene: TRBJ2-7
D gene: TRBD2
V gene: TRBV11-2
clone size: -
CDR3 DNA: TGTGCCAGCAGCTGGACTAGTTTCGGAGAGCAGTACTTC
CDR3 protein: CASSWTSFGEQYF

J gene: TRBJ2-1
D gene: -
V gene: TRBV27
clone size: -
CDR3 DNA: TGTGCCAGCAGTCCACAAAATTCGAAGAATGAGCAGTTCTTC
CDR3 protein: CASSPQNSKNEQFF

J gene: TRBJ1-5
D gene: -
V gene: TRBV7-6
clone size: -
CDR3 DNA: TGTGCCAGCAGCTCTACGAAGAATCAGCCCCAGCATTTT
CDR3 protein: CASSSTKNQPQHF

J gene: TRBJ2-3
D gene: -
V gene: TRBV27
clone size: -
CDR3 DNA: TGTGCCAGCACCCAGACAGCCATGGGGGTGGATACGCAGTATTTT
CDR3 protein: CASTQTAMGVDTQYF

J gene: TRBJ2-1
D gene: TRBD2
V gene: TRBV18
clone size: -
CDR3 DNA: TGTGCCAGCTCACCAGTAGCGGGAGAGTACAATGAGCAGTTCTTC
CDR3 protein: CASSPVAGEYNEQFF

J gene: TRBJ1-2
D gene: -
V gene: TRBV19
clone size: -
CDR3 DNA: TGTGCCAGTTCAATATCTAGGTTCGTTAACTATGGCTACACCTTC
CDR3 protein: CASSISRFVNYGYTF

J gene: TRBJ2-7
D gene: -
V gene: TRBV7-6
clone size: few
CDR3 DNA: TGTGCCAGCAGCCCTGGGTACGAGCAGTACTTC
CDR3 protein: CASSPGYEQYF

J gene: TRBJ2-1
D gene: -
V gene: TRBV7-6
clone size: -
CDR3 DNA: TGTGCCAGCAGCCTCCGAAGCGGAATCAACAATGAGCAGTTCTTC
CDR3 protein: CASSLRSGINNEQFF

J gene: TRBJ2-1
D gene: -
V gene: TRBV13
clone size: -
CDR3 DNA: TGTGCCAGCAGCCCCGTCGCACTAAACGGGCCCTACAATGAGCAGTTCTTC
CDR3 protein: CASSPVALNGPYNEQFF

J gene: TRBJ2-1
D gene: -
V gene: TRBV5-1
clone size: -
CDR3 DNA: TGCGCCAGCAGCTTGGAAGGTGTGGATGAGCAGTTCTTC
CDR3 protein: CASSLEGVDEQFF

J gene: TRBJ2-7
D gene: TRBD1
V gene: TRBV6-5
clone size: -
CDR3 DNA: TGTGCCAGCAGTTACGCCGGGACAGCCTACGAGCAGTACTTC
CDR3 protein: CASSYAGTAYEQYF

J gene: TRBJ1-2
D gene: -
V gene: TRBV28
clone size: -
CDR3 DNA: TGTGCCAGCAGTTCTGGCAAAGGTCCGGATGGCTACACCTTC
CDR3 protein: CASSSGKGPDGYTF

J gene: TRBJ1-1
D gene: -
V gene: TRBV14
clone size: -
CDR3 DNA: TGTGCCAGCAGCCAAGAGTCGCGCGGGGGTATGAACACTGAAGCTTTCTTT
CDR3 protein: CASSQESRGGMNTEAFF

J gene: TRBJ1-4
D gene: -
V gene: TRBV15
clone size: -
CDR3 DNA: TGTGCCACCAGCAGAGTTGGCCAAGGGGCAACTAATGAAAAACTGTTTTTT
CDR3 protein: CATSRVGQGATNEKLFF

J gene: TRBJ2-2
D gene: -
V gene: TRBV5-6
clone size: -
CDR3 DNA: TGTGCCAGCAGCTTGGGAGGAACGAACACCGGGGAGCTGTTTTTT
CDR3 protein: CASSLGGTNTGELFF

J gene: TRBJ2-1
D gene: TRBD2
V gene: TRBV19
clone size: -
CDR3 DNA: TGTGCCAGTAGCACAAGCGGGAGGGGGTACAATGAGCAGTTCTTC
CDR3 protein: CASSTSGRGYNEQFF

J gene: TRBJ1-1
D gene: TRBD1
V gene: TRBV7-8
clone size: -
CDR3 DNA: TGTGCCAGCAGCTGGACAGGGGGTGACACTGAAGCTTTCTTT
CDR3 protein: CASSWTGGDTEAFF

J gene: TRBJ1-1
D gene: TRBD1
V gene: TRBV6-6
clone size: -
CDR3 DNA: TGTGCCAGCAGTTACCATGCGACAGGGGGGGACACTGAAGCTTTCTTT
CDR3 protein: CASSYHATGGDTEAFF

J gene: TRBJ1-5
D gene: -
V gene: TRBV7-2
clone size: -
CDR3 DNA: TGTGCCAGCAGCTTCGGCGGTCAGCCCCAGCATTTT
CDR3 protein: CASSFGGQPQHF

J gene: TRBJ1-1
D gene: -
V gene: TRBV4-1
clone size: -
CDR3 DNA: TGCGCCAGCAGCCTCGGACAGCTCATGAACACTGAAGCTTTCTTT
CDR3 protein: CASSLGQLMNTEAFF

J gene: TRBJ1-1
D gene: -
V gene: TRBV6-6
clone size: -
CDR3 DNA: TGTGCCAGCAGTTACTCCTCAAGGGAAGCTTTCTTT
CDR3 protein: CASSYSSREAFF

J gene: TRBJ1-2
D gene: -
V gene: TRBV4-3
clone size: -
CDR3 DNA: TGCGCCAGCAGCCAAGATGGACGGACATCTATTAACTATGGCTACACCTTC
CDR3 protein: CASSQDGRTSINYGYTF

J gene: TRBJ2-1
D gene: -
V gene: TRBV28
clone size: -
CDR3 DNA: TGTGCCAGCAGTTTTTTTGGTCTCGATGAGCAGTTCTTC
CDR3 protein: CASSFFGLDEQFF

J gene: TRBJ1-5
D gene: -
V gene: TRBV6-1
clone size: -
CDR3 DNA: TGTGCCAGCAGTGAAAGCAGGACCAGATGGGATCAGCCCCAGCATTTT
CDR3 protein: CASSESRTRWDQPQHF

J gene: TRBJ2-2
D gene: TRBD1
V gene: TRBV14
clone size: -
CDR3 DNA: TGTGCCAGCAGCCAAGATCCCGGACAGGGGTTCGAGACCGGGGAGCTGTTTTTT
CDR3 protein: CASSQDPGQGFETGELFF

J gene: TRBJ2-3
D gene: TRBD2
V gene: TRBV18
clone size: -
CDR3 DNA: TGTGCCAGCTCACCTAGCGGGAGGCTCGCAGATACGCAGTATTTT
CDR3 protein: CASSPSGRLADTQYF

J gene: TRBJ1-1
D gene: -
V gene: TRBV6-5
clone size: -
CDR3 DNA: TGTGCCAGCAGTTACGGGGCAGCGAACACTGAAGCTTTCTTT
CDR3 protein: CASSYGAANTEAFF

J gene: TRBJ1-1
D gene: -
V gene: TRBV7-2
clone size: -
CDR3 DNA: TGTGCCAGCAGCTTCTGGTGGAACACTGAAGCTTTCTTT
CDR3 protein: CASSFWWNTEAFF

J gene: TRBJ1-5
D gene: TRBD1
V gene: TRBV9
clone size: -
CDR3 DNA: TGTGCCAGCAGCGTAGGCAGGGGGCCGAATCAGCCCCAGCATTTT
CDR3 protein: CASSVGRGPNQPQHF

J gene: TRBJ2-2
D gene: -
V gene: TRBV10-3
clone size: -
CDR3 DNA: TGTGCCTCCGGGTCGGACACCGGGGAGCTGTTTTTT
CDR3 protein: CASGSDTGELFF

J gene: TRBJ2-7
D gene: -
V gene: TRBV19
clone size: -
CDR3 DNA: TGTGCCAGTAGCCGACGGATGTCAGGAGGCTACGAGCAGTACTTC
CDR3 protein: CASSRRMSGGYEQYF